The 31 T cell receptor beta chains below all came from one sample that was sequenced in a study of Graves' ophthalmopathy and Graves' hyperthyroidism. From RNA, the CDR3 regions of TCR beta chains were amplified and sequenced. Second-round multiplex PCR came after a first-round RT-PCR that employed HTBI primers. TCRdb analysed the multiplex PCR reads with MiXCR anew, one entry per CDR3 protein. Of hundreds of thousands of distinct CDR3 sequences listed, just over 40% are singletons. Sample: peripheral blood. Receptors originate from an adult man with Graves' ophthalmopathy.

The chain is built from TRBV24-1 and TRBJ2-1; D gene ambiguous. Germline assignment: CDR1 KGHDR and CDR2 SFDVKD. V was trimmed by 2 bases and J by 6 bases, leaving 4 bases between them. The CDR3 is 12 residues long. The CDR3 DNA reads as TGTGCCACCAGTGATTCGGGCAATGAGCAGTTCTTC. It specifies CATSDSGNEQFF.

A few counts support this clonotype. The genes are TRBV12-5 and TRBJ1-5; TRBD1 matches at 7 bases. The germline V gene encodes CDR1 LGHNT and CDR2 FRNRAP. Unmatched junction bases numbered 5, after V lost 5 bases and J lost 1 base. The CDR3 is 15 residues long. CDR3 bases: TGTGCTAGTGGTCCCACGACAGGGAGCAATCAGCCCCAGCATTTT. Translation gives CASGPTTGSNQPQHF.

CDR3 protein: CATSRRQGQETQYF. The CDR3 nucleotides read TGTGCCACCAGCAGAAGACAGGGGCAAGAGACCCAGTACTTC. The chain has TRBV15 and TRBJ2-5; 8 bases match TRBD1. Germline V CDR1 and CDR2: LNHNV, YYDKDF (reference sequence). Unmatched junction bases numbered 1, after V lost 2 bases and J lost 2 bases. This CDR3 comprises 14 residues.

This clonotype was seen repeatedly, ten times or more. The chain recombines TRBV19 with TRBJ1-1, with unresolved D. The CDR3 spans 13 residues. V was cut by 3 bases and J by 6 bases, with 11 bases left in between. Germline V lookup: CDR1 LNHDA, CDR2 SQIVND (reference sequence). CDR3 in amino acids: CASSIGLMAEAFF. In DNA form, the CDR3 reads TGTGCCAGTAGTATCGGCTTAATGGCTGAAGCTTTCTTT.

The rearrangement joins TRBV7-9 to TRBJ1-1; 10 nucleotides match TRBD1. CDR1 and CDR2 (germline): SEHNR, FQNEAQ (reference sequence). The CDR3 has 15 amino acids. Unmatched junction bases numbered 5, after V lost 2 bases and J lost 5 bases. The CDR3 sequence: CASSLMTGGETEAFF. CDR3 nucleotides: TGTGCCAGCAGCTTAATGACAGGGGGCGAGACTGAAGCTTTCTTT. Full variable domain (outside the CDR3, taken from reference TRBV7-9 and TRBJ1-1): DTGVSQNPRHKITKRGQNVTFRCDPISEHNRLYWYRQTLGQGPEFLTYFQNEAQLEKSRLLSDRFSAERPKGSFSTLEIQRTEQGDSAMYLCASSLMTGGETEAFFGQGTRLTVV.

This clonotype was seen repeatedly, ten times or more. This rearrangement joins TRBV5-4 to TRBJ1-2; D is perhaps TRBD1 (6 bases). Germline V gene sequence: CDR1 SGHNT, CDR2 YYREEE (reference sequence). The CDR3 totals 14 residues. V was pared by 2 bases and J by 0 bases, with 8 bases between. CDR3 residues: CASSLRTANYGYTF. For the CDR3, the DNA is TGTGCCAGCAGCTTACGGACAGCTAACTATGGCTACACCTTC.

V gene TRBV10-3 combines with J gene TRBJ2-7; weak D call: TRBD2 (6 bases). Trimming shortened V by 4 bases and J by 7 bases, and 11 bases separated the two germline ends. The CDR3 is 12 residues long. Germline lookup yields CDR1 ENHRY and CDR2 SYGVKD. The CDR3 is CAISGVRDEQYF. The CDR3 coding sequence is TGTGCCATCAGTGGGGTGCGGGATGAGCAGTACTTC.

On this clonotype itself: With a much larger clone just one base away, this may be a read error. The chain recombines TRBV11-2 with TRBJ1-1; no firm D call. This CDR3 is 15 amino acids long. The germline V gene has CDR1 SGHAT and CDR2 FQNNGV. Trimming stripped 0 bases from V and 6 bases from J, with 14 bases between. As DNA, the CDR3 is TGTGCCAGCAGCTTAGAGACCCAAAGGGTCTCTGAAGCTTTCTTT. It yields the protein CASSLETQRVSEAFF.

This chain uses TRBV29-1 with TRBJ1-1; D not certain. The V gene lost 2 bases and the J gene lost 5 bases, with 12 bases spanning the gap. The CDR3 length is 13 residues. Looked up from germline, CDR1 is SQVTM and CDR2 is ANQGSEA. CDR3 sequence (DNA): TGCAGCGTTGAAAAGCCTAGCGGGACTGAAGCTTTCTTT. Translation gives CSVEKPSGTEAFF.

With respect to this clonotype: A much larger clonotype is one base distant, so this may be a read error. The V call is TRBV20-1, the J call TRBJ2-5, with D hard to call. Germline CDR1 DFQATT, CDR2 SNEGSKA (reference sequence). CDR3 length: 11 residues. The CDR3 nucleotides are TGCAGTGCAAACAAGGTGGAGATCCAGTACTTC. This encodes CSANKVEIQYF.

CDR3 sequence: CAISDLQGNYNSPLHF. As DNA, the CDR3 is TGTGCCATCAGTGACCTACAGGGGAACTATAATTCACCCCTCCACTTT. This chain uses TRBV10-3 with TRBJ1-6; 7 nucleotides line up with TRBD1. V was pared by 3 bases and J by 3 bases, with 5 bases of the junction left unmatched. This CDR3 comprises 16 residues. Looked up from germline, CDR1 is ENHRY and CDR2 is SYGVKD.

This clonotype came up many times. This chain uses TRBV6-1 with TRBJ1-2, with D unclear. The V end was cut by 4 bases, the J end by 4 bases, with 13 bases between. Germline CDR1 MNHNS, CDR2 SASEGT. CDR3 length equals 14 residues. For the CDR3, the DNA is TGTGCCAGCAGTGTCGGAGGCAGTAGCTATGGCTACACCTTC. Its protein is CASSVGGSSYGYTF.

The CDR3 is CASGSWTVGRGYTF. In nucleotides, the CDR3 is TGTGCCAGTGGCTCCTGGACAGTAGGCCGCGGCTACACCTTC. The genes are TRBV7-9 and TRBJ1-2; perhaps TRBD1 as D (6 bases). CDR1 is SEHNR and CDR2 is FQNEAQ in the germline V gene (reference sequence). This CDR3 has 14 residues. Trimming took off 9 bases at V and 8 bases at J, with 22 bases between the two ends.

This clonotype has at least ten counts. This chain connects TRBV7-9 to TRBJ2-7, with TRBD2 identical over 8 bases. This CDR3 is 14 amino acids long. After removal of 5 bases from V and 5 bases from J, the junction contained 8 bases not matched to a gene. Germline CDR1 and CDR2: SEHNR and FQNEAQ (reference sequence). CDR3 DNA: TGTGCCAGCAGCATTAGCGGGACCCCCAACGAGCAGTACTTC. It specifies CASSISGTPNEQYF.

This clonotype was observed many times. V is TRBV7-9 and J is TRBJ1-6, with 7 bases fitting TRBD1. The V segment lost 5 bases and the J segment 6 bases; nucleotides outside the gene matches: 4. The length of the CDR3 is 14 residues. Germline V lookup: CDR1 SEHNR, CDR2 FQNEAQ (reference sequence). CDR3 region: CASSIGTVNSPLHF. The CDR3 bases are TGTGCCAGCAGCATCGGGACAGTTAATTCACCCCTCCACTTT.

This clonotype was detected ten times or more. The V and J genes are TRBV6-6 and TRBJ2-6; D might be TRBD2 (6 bases). Germline-derived CDR1 and CDR2 are MNHNY and SVGAGI (reference sequence). The CDR3 spans 17 residues. Trimming pared 0 bases from V and 4 bases from J, leaving 13 bases between. DNA of the CDR3: TGTGCCAGCAGTTACTCGGGCCCGGGAGAAGGGGCCAACGTCCTGACTTTC. Translation: CASSYSGPGEGANVLTF.

There are many counts of this clonotype. The rearrangement uses TRBV29-1 and TRBJ1-1, with D uncertain. The CDR3 runs to 12 residues. Trimming pared 5 bases from V and 8 bases from J, leaving 15 bases between. Germline CDR1 SQVTM, CDR2 ANQGSEA. CDR3 amino acids: CSVLATVEEAFF. The CDR3 DNA is TGCAGCGTTTTAGCAACAGTCGAGGAAGCTTTCTTT. Supplemented by reference TRBV29-1 and TRBJ1-1, the full variable domain reads SAVISQKPSRDICQRGTSLTIQCQVDSQVTMMFWYRQQPGQSLTLIATANQGSEATYESGFVIDKFPISRPNLTFSTLTVSNMSPEDSSIYLCSVLATVEEAFFGQGTRLTVV.

The sample holds one count of this clonotype. A much larger clone is a single base away; this may be a read error. The chain links TRBV20-1 to TRBJ2-7, with D possibly matching TRBD1 (7 bases). V was trimmed by 5 bases and J by 6 bases, leaving 17 bases between them. CDR1 is DFQATT, CDR2 SNEGSKA, per germline (reference sequence). This CDR3 region has 13 residues. In nucleotides, the CDR3 is TGCAGTGCTGTGTCTGGAGGGGGCGGCGAGCAGTACTTC. This encodes CSAVSGGGGEQYF.

V usage is TRBV2 and J usage is TRBJ2-3; unclear D gene. Per the germline V gene, CDR1 is SNHLY and CDR2 is FYNNEI. This CDR3 contains 15 residues. Trimming left V 5 bases short and J 7 bases short, with 19 bases between. This CDR3 is CASSLGPTESNTQYF. CDR3 DNA: TGTGCCAGCAGTCTGGGTCCCACGGAAAGTAATACGCAGTATTTT.

This clonotype was recorded at least ten times. CDR3 DNA sequence: TGTGCCAGCAGCGGAACCACGGGGGAGCAGTACTTC. The encoded protein is CASSGTTGEQYF. The chain uses TRBV7-2 and TRBJ2-7; D perhaps matches TRBD2 (5 bases). Germline V gene data show CDR1 as SGHTA and CDR2 as FQGNSA. Trimming left V 5 bases short and J 7 bases short, with 12 bases between. The CDR3 runs 12 residues.

The chain has TRBV5-6 and TRBJ2-7; TRBD2 matches at 14 bases. The last part of the DNA fits TRBJ2-1 better; the J call may be wrong. This CDR3 comprises 14 residues. Per the germline V gene, CDR1 is SGHDT and CDR2 is YYEEEE. CDR3 sequence: CASSEGTSGGEQFF. The DNA of the CDR3 is TGTGCCAGCAGCGAAGGGACTAGCGGGGGCGAGCAGTTCTTC.

The CDR3: CSAGRTVNTEAFF. The CDR3 nucleotides are TGCAGTGCTGGACGGACGGTGAACACTGAAGCTTTCTTT. The chain is built from TRBV20-1 and TRBJ1-1; D remains unclear. CDR1 and CDR2 (germline): DFQATT, SNEGSKA (reference sequence). The CDR3 covers 13 residues. V lost 5 bases to trimming and J lost 0 bases, with 10 bases between them.

This clonotype was picked up many times. V usage is TRBV20-1 and J usage is TRBJ2-7; possibly TRBD2 for D (5 bases). Germline CDR1 is DFQATT and CDR2 is SNEGSKA (reference sequence). CDR3 length equals 12 residues. The V end lost 3 bases, the J end lost 2 bases, and 8 bases lay between the germline ends. DNA for the CDR3: TGCAGTGCTAGTGCCGGGGCCTACGAGCAGTACTTC. It encodes CSASAGAYEQYF.

This clonotype was picked up a small number of times. J is TRBJ1-2 and V is TRBV2; D is unresolved. V shed 2 bases and J shed 1 base, with 11 bases lying between them. The CDR3 loop spans 15 amino acids. Per the germline V gene, CDR1 is SNHLY and CDR2 is FYNNEI. The CDR3 nucleotides are TGTGCCAGCAGTGAAACCCCGGAACATAACTATGGCTACACCTTC. Residues: CASSETPEHNYGYTF. The full variable domain, with the rest looked up from reference TRBV2 and TRBJ1-2, is EPEVTQTPSHQVTQMGQEVILRCVPISNHLYFYWYRQILGQKVEFLVSFYNNEISEKSEIFDDQFSVERPDGSNFTLKIRSTKLEDSAMYFCASSETPEHNYGYTFGSGTRLTVV.

This clonotype was counted between two and nine times. V is TRBV6-5 and J is TRBJ1-1; a possible D gene is TRBD1 (6 bases). V was pared by 2 bases and J by 7 bases, with 17 bases between. Germline-derived CDR1 and CDR2 are MNHEY and SVGAGI. The CDR3 has 15 residues. The CDR3 here is CASSYPQGTRDEAFF. The DNA for the CDR3 is TGTGCCAGCAGTTACCCCCAGGGGACCCGGGATGAAGCTTTCTTT.

CDR3 in amino acids: CASSGQGFVGYTF. CDR3 nucleotide sequence: TGCGCCAGCAGCGGACAGGGGTTTGTTGGCTACACCTTC. This chain links TRBV10-2 with TRBJ1-2; TRBD1 agrees at 9 bases. The germline CDR1 and CDR2 sequences are WSHSY and SAAADI. V trimming: 6 bases; J trimming: 7 bases; junction bases outside the gene matches: 6. This CDR3 has 13 residues.

Of note for this clonotype: A clone one base away is much larger, so this may be a read error. This chain connects TRBV5-1 to TRBJ2-5; 8 positions match TRBD2. The germline gives CDR1 SGHRS, CDR2 YFSETQ. This CDR3 has 14 amino acids. CDR3 residues: CAGSSRTGGETQYF. The CDR3 coding sequence is TGCGCCGGCAGCTCCCGGACGGGAGGGGAGACCCAGTACTTC.

This clonotype was picked up many times. The rearrangement joins TRBV5-1 to TRBJ1-6; TRBD1 might be the D (5 bases). Germline loops: CDR1 SGHRS, CDR2 YFSETQ. Between the trimmed V and J ends, which lost 4 bases and 7 bases, there was a span of 18 bases. The length of the CDR3 is 16 residues. The CDR3 region is CASSGARAGMNSPLHF. The CDR3, as DNA: TGCGCCAGCAGCGGGGCCCGCGCCGGTATGAATTCACCCCTCCACTTT.

This clonotype appeared many times. The rearrangement joins TRBV6-5 to TRBJ1-6, with TRBD1 matching 7 bases. Germline assignment: CDR1 MNHEY and CDR2 SVGAGI. The trim removed 6 bases at V and 7 bases at J, leaving 9 bases unmatched. The CDR3 spans 15 residues. The CDR3 sequence: CASSVTGTDNSPLHF. The CDR3 DNA reads TGTGCCAGCAGCGTAACCGGGACAGACAATTCACCCCTCCACTTT.

This clonotype has ten or more counts. The chain carries TRBV10-2 and TRBJ1-4; perhaps TRBD1 as D (6 bases). V dropped 2 bases and J dropped 3 bases, with 10 bases sitting between them. Germline V CDR1 and CDR2: WSHSY, SAAADI. CDR3 length equals 15 residues. The CDR3 spells CASSETGRSNEKLFF. CDR3 DNA sequence: TGCGCCAGCAGTGAGACAGGGAGATCTAATGAAAAACTGTTTTTT.

The CDR3 protein is CASSKEETRDTEAFF. CDR3 nucleotide sequence: TGTGCCAGTAGTAAAGAAGAGACACGGGACACTGAAGCTTTCTTT. This rearrangement joins TRBV19 to TRBJ1-1; D gene ambiguous. The V gene lost 4 bases and the J gene lost 3 bases, with 15 bases spanning the gap. Germline CDR1 reads LNHDA; CDR2 reads SQIVND (reference sequence). The CDR3 sequence is 15 residues long.